These 28 T cell receptor beta chains came from one sample sequenced in a study of T cells in Graves' hyperthyroidism and ophthalmopathy. RNA transcripts served as the template for amplifying TCR beta CDR3 regions. Primed by the HTBI set, a first-round RT-PCR was run on the TCR CDR3. TCRdb analysed the multiplex PCR reads with MiXCR anew, one entry per CDR3 protein. The sample holds nearly 600,000 distinct CDR3 sequences; 14% are singletons and the top ten take over 6%. Material: blood. These receptors all stem from a woman between 18 and 29 years old with Graves' ophthalmopathy.

This clonotype was observed at least ten times. The V and J genes are TRBV4-1 and TRBJ2-7; 10 positions match TRBD2. Germline-derived CDR1 and CDR2 are MGHRA and YSYEKL. There are 15 residues in the CDR3. V trimming: 1 base; J trimming: 4 bases; junction bases outside the gene matches: 4. The CDR3 region is CASSQGTSGLYEQYF. CDR3 sequence (DNA): TGCGCCAGCAGCCAAGGGACTAGCGGATTGTACGAGCAGTACTTC.

The table lists this clonotype with a few counts. In DNA, the CDR3 is TGTGCCAGCAGTTCCAACCGGGACAGGGGAAAGAACACTGAAGCTTTCTTT. Translating it yields CASSSNRDRGKNTEAFF. The genes are TRBV12-3 or TRBV12-4 and TRBJ1-1; 10 bases align to TRBD1. V dropped 4 bases and J dropped 1; count of bases not matched to a gene: 9. The CDR3 runs to 17 residues.

Regarding this clonotype: A read error is possible here, since a much larger clone lies one base away. The chain has TRBV20-1 and TRBJ2-7, with 9 bases fitting TRBD2. Losses at the gene ends were 3 bases for V and 3 bases for J; bases not matched to a gene: 12. Germline CDR1 and CDR2: DFQATT and SNEGSKA (reference sequence). The CDR3 sequence is 16 residues long. CDR3 amino acids: CSASILGLATGYEQYF. CDR3 nucleotide sequence: TGCAGTGCTAGCATCTTGGGACTAGCTACCGGCTACGAGCAGTACTTC.

This clonotype appeared many times. The chain has TRBV7-9 and TRBJ1-6; D gene ambiguous. Trimming removed 1 base at V and 13 bases at J, with 11 bases between. The CDR3 runs to 13 residues. Germline CDR1 is SEHNR and CDR2 is FQNEAQ (reference sequence). CDR3 protein: CASSLGTSGPLHF. CDR3 sequence (DNA): TGTGCCAGCAGCTTAGGGACGAGTGGGCCCCTCCACTTT.

This clonotype was seen at least ten times. V and J are TRBV7-9 and TRBJ2-1, with 8 bases that match TRBD1. From germline, CDR1 is SEHNR and CDR2 FQNEAQ (reference sequence). J was trimmed by 1 base and V by 1 base; bases with no gene match: 6. The CDR3 sequence is 17 residues long. CDR3 sequence reads: CASSLGLTGGSYNEQFF. Here the CDR3 DNA reads TGTGCCAGCAGCTTAGGCCTAACAGGGGGTTCCTACAATGAGCAGTTCTTC.

V is TRBV9 and J is TRBJ1-1; possibly TRBD1 for D (6 bases). The CDR3 runs 15 residues. V lost 0 bases and J 3 bases, leaving 12 bases between the germline ends. Germline V gene data show CDR1 as SGDLS and CDR2 as YYNGEE. Written as DNA, the CDR3 is TGTGCCAGCAGCGTAGAGGGAGGGGGGTACACTGAAGCTTTCTTT. Translating gives CASSVEGGGYTEAFF.

In this sample, this clonotype turned up many times. The chain couples TRBV27 to TRBJ1-5, with D possibly matching TRBD1 (5 bases). V lost 6 bases and J 0 bases, leaving 12 bases between the germline ends. CDR3 length: 15 amino acids. Germline V gene sequence: CDR1 MNHEY, CDR2 SMNVEV (reference sequence). CDR3 region: CASSLQGHSNQPQHF. For the CDR3, the DNA is TGTGCCAGCAGCCTGCAGGGTCATAGCAATCAGCCCCAGCATTTT.

This clonotype was observed many times. The gene calls are TRBV7-2 and TRBJ2-3; 7 positions agree with TRBD2. Trimming cost V 3 bases and J 0 bases; bases outside gene matches: 6. Germline V gene data show CDR1 as SGHTA and CDR2 as FQGNSA. CDR3 length equals 16 residues. CDR3 sequence (DNA): TGTGCCAGCAGCTTCGGCTCTAGCGGAAGCACAGATACGCAGTATTTT. Amino acids: CASSFGSSGSTDTQYF.

The chain has TRBV7-2 and TRBJ1-1; D is unclear. This CDR3 has 15 amino acids. Germline V CDR1 and CDR2: SGHTA, FQGNSA. The V and J ends lost 2 bases and 5 bases respectively, with 15 bases between them. The CDR3 region is CASSLLFWWRTEAFF. The CDR3 DNA is TGTGCCAGCAGCTTACTGTTTTGGTGGAGGACTGAAGCTTTCTTT.

The chain carries TRBV19 and TRBJ2-1; D call uncertain. V lost 1 base and J lost 2, with 9 bases in between. This CDR3 has 15 residues. CDR1 LNHDA and CDR2 SQIVND come from the germline V gene (reference sequence). CDR3 region: CASSIGVGTYNEQFF. The DNA for the CDR3 is TGTGCCAGTAGTATAGGGGTCGGAACCTACAATGAGCAGTTCTTC.

This clonotype was counted only a few times. The germline gene is not matched at one end of the junction; a read error may be the cause. The chain combines TRBV24-1 with TRBJ2-3; D is undetermined. The CDR3 covers 11 residues. Germline CDR1 KGHDR, CDR2 SFDVKD. The CDR3 sequence: CATSYLDTQYF. In nucleotides, the CDR3 is TGTGCCACCAGTTATTTGGATACGCAGTATTTT.

The sample holds many counts of this clonotype. The V call is TRBV12-3 or TRBV12-4, the J call TRBJ2-7; 14 nucleotides match TRBD2. The CDR3 is 14 amino acids. The ends lost 5 bases at V and 7 bases at J; junction bases unmatched: 4. The CDR3 DNA is TGTGCCAGCAGTCCGGGACTAGCGGGAGTTGAGCAGTACTTC. Protein: CASSPGLAGVEQYF.

This clonotype appeared a few times. V and J are TRBV2 and TRBJ1-2, with TRBD1 identical over 8 bases. V lost 4 bases, J lost 7 bases, and 8 bases stayed unmatched. Germline V lookup: CDR1 SNHLY, CDR2 FYNNEI. CDR3 length equals 14 residues. In DNA, the CDR3 is TGTGCCAGCAGTGGGGGAAACAGGGGGGTTGGCTACACCTTC. It codes for CASSGGNRGVGYTF.

This clonotype was counted many times. The chain links TRBV13 to TRBJ2-1; possibly TRBD2 for D (6 bases). Trimming took off 4 bases at V and 5 bases at J, with 9 bases between the two ends. The CDR3 covers 13 residues. CDR1 and CDR2 (germline): PRHDT, FYEKMQ (reference sequence). Here the CDR3 DNA reads TGTGCCAGCAGCTCGGACTATGACAATGAGCAGTTCTTC. Its protein is CASSSDYDNEQFF.

This clonotype was observed a handful of times. This sequence joins TRBV5-1 and TRBJ2-1; 8 nucleotides align to TRBD2. CDR1 SGHRS and CDR2 YFSETQ come from the germline V gene. The CDR3 length is 15 residues. V lost 5 bases, J lost 8 bases, and 12 bases stayed unmatched. CDR3 loop: CASRRRGAKVDEQFF. The CDR3 bases are TGCGCCAGCAGGAGGCGGGGGGCAAAAGTGGATGAGCAGTTCTTC.

Many counts were recorded for this clonotype. V and J are TRBV20-1 and TRBJ2-5, with 11 nucleotides matching TRBD2. The germline V gene has CDR1 DFQATT and CDR2 SNEGSKA (reference sequence). The CDR3 sequence is 14 residues long. V was pared by 3 bases and J by 5 bases, with 5 bases of the junction left unmatched. CDR3 sequence (DNA): TGCAGTGCTAGGTTGTCTAGCGGGAGGGAGACCCAGTACTTC. The encoded protein is CSARLSSGRETQYF.

Note on this clonotype: This could be a read error, since a much larger clone is one nucleotide away. The CDR3 DNA sequence: TGTGCCAGCAGCTTAATCTATGAGCAGTTCTTC. This codes for CASSLIYEQFF. The rearrangement joins TRBV7-9 to TRBJ2-1; no reliable D call. From germline, CDR1 is SEHNR and CDR2 FQNEAQ (reference sequence). The CDR3 is made up of 11 amino acids. V dropped 2 bases and J dropped 8 bases, with 4 bases sitting between them.

This clonotype was observed many times. This sequence joins TRBV7-9 and TRBJ2-5; no firm D call. The germline V gene encodes CDR1 SEHNR and CDR2 FQNEAQ (reference sequence). With 5 bases removed from V and 5 bases from J, the gap between germline ends came to 6 bases. The CDR3 loop spans 11 amino acids. CDR3 sequence reads: CASSPVETQYF. In nucleotides, the CDR3 is TGTGCCAGCAGCCCCGTTGAGACCCAGTACTTC.

This clonotype was observed many times. The gene calls are TRBV12-3 or TRBV12-4 and TRBJ2-7, with D perhaps TRBD2 (7 bases). The CDR3 is made up of 14 amino acids. Trimming removed 3 bases from V and 3 bases from J, with 12 bases in between. The CDR3 nucleotides read TGTGCCAGCAGTTTCGGGGGGCTGAACTACGAGCAGTACTTC. Its protein is CASSFGGLNYEQYF.

The J gene is TRBJ2-1, the V gene TRBV6-1, with 8 nucleotides matching TRBD2. CDR3 length: 17 residues. J lost 4 bases, V lost 5 bases, and 13 bases had no gene match. CDR1 is MNHNS and CDR2 is SASEGT in the germline V gene. CDR3 sequence reads: CASSPTPGTRSYNEQFF. CDR3 DNA sequence: TGTGCCAGCAGTCCGACTCCCGGGACTAGATCATACAATGAGCAGTTCTTC.

This clonotype appeared many times. The CDR3 DNA follows: TGTGCCACCAGCAGAGACGGGAGTACCTACAATGAGCAGTTCTTC. It translates to CATSRDGSTYNEQFF. The gene calls are TRBV15 and TRBJ2-1, with D perhaps matching TRBD2 (6 bases). CDR3 size: 15 residues. V lost 0 bases and J lost 2, with 8 bases in between. Germline CDR1 reads LNHNV; CDR2 reads YYDKDF (reference sequence).

Ten or more counts support this clonotype. The chain uses TRBV11-2 and TRBJ1-1; weak D call: TRBD1 (6 bases). Trimming took 0 bases from V and 1 from J, leaving 9 bases between them. This CDR3 has 15 residues. Germline-derived CDR1 and CDR2 are SGHAT and FQNNGV. DNA of the CDR3: TGTGCCAGCAGCTTAGAGGCAGGGGCGAACACTGAAGCTTTCTTT. Encoded protein: CASSLEAGANTEAFF.

The rearrangement uses TRBV3-1 and TRBJ1-6; D is possibly TRBD1 (5 bases). Between the trimmed V and J ends, which lost 5 bases and 6 bases, there was a span of 14 bases. This CDR3 spans 15 amino acids. Germline loops: CDR1 LGHDT, CDR2 YNNKEL (reference sequence). DNA for the CDR3: TGTGCCAGCAGCAGTGATGCGGGGGGTAATTCACCCCTCCACTTT. It encodes CASSSDAGGNSPLHF. Looking up the rest from reference TRBV3-1 and TRBJ1-6 gives the full variable domain: DTAVSQTPKYLVTQMGNDKSIKCEQNLGHDTMYWYKQDSKKFLKIMFSYNNKELIINETVPNRFSPKSPDKAHLNLHINSLELGDSAVYFCASSSDAGGNSPLHFGNGTRLTVT.

This clonotype was seen many times. The V and J genes are TRBV2 and TRBJ1-2; TRBD1 matches at 7 bases. The CDR3 is made up of 14 amino acids. V lost 6 bases, J lost 3 bases, and 7 bases stayed unmatched. Germline V gives CDR1 SNHLY, CDR2 FYNNEI. CDR3 coding DNA: TGTGCCAGCAGGAGACAGGGTCTGGACTATGGCTACACCTTC. The encoded protein is CASRRQGLDYGYTF.

With respect to this clonotype: A read error may explain this, as a much larger clone is one base away. The CDR3 nucleotides read TGCAGTGCTAGCGGCAGGTGTCCCTACGAGCAGTACTTC. Translation gives CSASGRCPYEQYF. This chain links TRBV20-1 with TRBJ2-7; D gene unclear. Trimming removed 3 bases at V and 2 bases at J, with 11 bases between. There are 13 residues in the CDR3. Germline loops: CDR1 DFQATT, CDR2 SNEGSKA (reference sequence).

In its sample, this clonotype was seen many times. The chain is built from TRBV12-3 or TRBV12-4 and TRBJ2-7, with 7 bases identical to TRBD2. The CDR3 sequence is 18 residues long. The junction had 21 bases not matched to a gene; V was cut back by 5 bases and J by 5 bases. CDR3 sequence reads: CASSGLSRGGGGSNEQYF. In DNA, the CDR3 is TGTGCCAGCAGTGGTCTCTCCCGTGGGGGAGGCGGGAGCAACGAGCAGTACTTC.

A word on this clonotype: Being one base from a much bigger clone, this may be a read error. V gene TRBV28 combines with J gene TRBJ1-5; a weak D match, TRBD1 (5 bases). Trimming removed 2 bases at V and 3 bases at J, with 23 bases between. This CDR3 spans 19 amino acids. The germline CDR1 and CDR2 sequences are MDHEN and SYDVKM. CDR3 in DNA: TGTGCCAGCAGTTTACCTCCCCCGGCGGGGACGGATCTCAATCAGCCCCAGCATTTT. Translating it yields CASSLPPPAGTDLNQPQHF.

This clonotype was recorded many times. V and J are TRBV2 and TRBJ2-3; the match to TRBD2 covers 12 bases. CDR1 and CDR2 from the germline V gene are SNHLY and FYNNEI. The V segment lost 8 bases and the J segment 3 bases; nucleotides outside the gene matches: 9. The CDR3 totals 16 residues. The CDR3 coding sequence is TGTGCCAGCTACCAAACTAGCGGGAGGAAGACAGATACGCAGTATTTT. Residues: CASYQTSGRKTDTQYF.